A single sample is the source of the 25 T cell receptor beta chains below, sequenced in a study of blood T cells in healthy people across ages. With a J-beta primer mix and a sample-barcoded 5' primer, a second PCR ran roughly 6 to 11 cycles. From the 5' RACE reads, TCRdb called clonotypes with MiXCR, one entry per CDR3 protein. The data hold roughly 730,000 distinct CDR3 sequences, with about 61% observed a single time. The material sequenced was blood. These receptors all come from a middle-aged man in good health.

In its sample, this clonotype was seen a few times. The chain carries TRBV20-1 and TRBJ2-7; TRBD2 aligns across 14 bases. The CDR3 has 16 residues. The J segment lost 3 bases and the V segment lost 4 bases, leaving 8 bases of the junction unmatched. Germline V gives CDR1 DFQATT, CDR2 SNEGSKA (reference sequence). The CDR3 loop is CSATGTSGSDFYEQYF. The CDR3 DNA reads TGCAGTGCTACCGGGACTAGCGGGAGCGATTTCTACGAGCAGTACTTC.

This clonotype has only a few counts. CDR3 coding DNA: TGTGCCAGCAGCGTAGCGGGAGGCGGGTACGAGCAGTACTTC. This codes for CASSVAGGGYEQYF. The chain joins TRBV9 to TRBJ2-7; TRBD2 aligns across 7 bases. Germline V gene sequence: CDR1 SGDLS, CDR2 YYNGEE. This CDR3 has 14 residues. V lost 0 bases and J lost 4; bases outside the gene matches: 4. The full variable domain, rest sourced from reference TRBV9 and TRBJ2-7, is DSGVTQTPKHLITATGQRVTLRCSPRSGDLSVYWYQQSLDQGLQFLIQYYNGEERAKGNILERFSAQQFPDLHSELNLSSLELGDSALYFCASSVAGGGYEQYFGPGTRLTVT.

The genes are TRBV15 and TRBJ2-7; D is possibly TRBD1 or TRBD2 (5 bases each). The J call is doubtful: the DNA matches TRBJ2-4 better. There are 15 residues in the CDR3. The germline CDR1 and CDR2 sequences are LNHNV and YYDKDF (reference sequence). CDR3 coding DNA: TGTGCCACCAGCAGAGATGGCGCGACAGAGGGCATTCAGTACTTC. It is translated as CATSRDGATEGIQYF.

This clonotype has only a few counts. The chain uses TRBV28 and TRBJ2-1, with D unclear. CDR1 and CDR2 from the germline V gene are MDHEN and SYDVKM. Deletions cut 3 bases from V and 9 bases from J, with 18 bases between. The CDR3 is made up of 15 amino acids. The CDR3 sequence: CASSFSLDSLGEQFF. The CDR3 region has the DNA TGTGCCAGCAGTTTTTCCTTGGATTCGCTCGGTGAGCAGTTCTTC.

The CDR3 sequence: CASSQYRGVGAQYF. CDR3 DNA sequence: TGTGCCAGCAGCCAGTACAGAGGGGTTGGGGCCCAGTACTTC. This chain uses TRBV3-1 with TRBJ2-5; D could derive from TRBD1 or TRBD2 (5 bases each). The V end was cut by 3 bases, the J end by 9 bases, with 17 bases between. The V gene's germline CDR1 is LGHDT and CDR2 YNNKEL (reference sequence). The CDR3 length is 14 residues.

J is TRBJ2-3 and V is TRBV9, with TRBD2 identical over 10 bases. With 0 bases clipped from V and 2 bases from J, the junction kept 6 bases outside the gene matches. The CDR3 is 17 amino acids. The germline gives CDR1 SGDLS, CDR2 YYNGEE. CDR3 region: CASSVAKGTSDTDTQYF. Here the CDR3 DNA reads TGTGCCAGCAGCGTAGCGAAGGGGACTAGCGACACAGATACGCAGTATTTT.

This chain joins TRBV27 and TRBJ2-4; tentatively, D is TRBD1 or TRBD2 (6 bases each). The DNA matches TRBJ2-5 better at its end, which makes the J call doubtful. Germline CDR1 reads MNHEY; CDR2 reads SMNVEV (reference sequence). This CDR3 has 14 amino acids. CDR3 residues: CASSTWGAQETQYF. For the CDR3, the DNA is TGTGCCAGCAGTACTTGGGGGGCCCAAGAGACCCAGTACTTC.

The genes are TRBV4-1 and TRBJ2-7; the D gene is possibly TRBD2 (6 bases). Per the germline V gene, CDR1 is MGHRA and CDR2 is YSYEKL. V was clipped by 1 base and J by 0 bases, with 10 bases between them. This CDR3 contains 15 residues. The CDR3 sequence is CASSQGDSSSYEQYF. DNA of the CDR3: TGCGCCAGCAGCCAAGGGGACTCGAGCTCCTACGAGCAGTACTTC.

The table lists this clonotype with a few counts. The CDR3 DNA reads TGTGCCAGCAGTGAACCCGGGGGCCTGAGCGAGCAGTACTTC. Amino acid sequence: CASSEPGGLSEQYF. V gene TRBV6-1 combines with J gene TRBJ2-7, with D perhaps matching TRBD1 or TRBD2 (6 bases each). This CDR3 region has 14 residues. The germline gives CDR1 MNHNS, CDR2 SASEGT. V was pared by 2 bases and J by 6 bases, with 14 bases between.

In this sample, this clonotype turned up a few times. The CDR3 is CASREAGGGETQYF. The CDR3 nucleotides are TGTGCCAGCAGGGAGGCTGGTGGGGGAGAGACCCAGTACTTC. The genes are TRBV27 and TRBJ2-5; perhaps D is TRBD1 or TRBD2 (5 bases each). The germline V gene encodes CDR1 MNHEY and CDR2 SMNVEV (reference sequence). This CDR3 has 14 residues. The V gene lost 6 bases and the J gene lost 4 bases, with 15 bases spanning the gap.

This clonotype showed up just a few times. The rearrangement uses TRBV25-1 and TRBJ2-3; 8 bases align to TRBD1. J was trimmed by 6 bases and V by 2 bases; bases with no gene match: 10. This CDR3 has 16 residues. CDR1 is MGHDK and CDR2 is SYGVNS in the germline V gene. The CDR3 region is CASSELETGDPDTQYF. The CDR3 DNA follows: TGTGCCAGCAGTGAACTTGAGACAGGGGATCCGGATACGCAGTATTTT.

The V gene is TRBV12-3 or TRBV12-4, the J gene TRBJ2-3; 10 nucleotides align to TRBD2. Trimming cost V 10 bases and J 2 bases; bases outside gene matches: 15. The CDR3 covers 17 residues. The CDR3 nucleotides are TGTGCCACCCGGCGCGGGGATCTAGCGGGGGACACAGATACGCAGTATTTT. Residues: CATRRGDLAGDTDTQYF.

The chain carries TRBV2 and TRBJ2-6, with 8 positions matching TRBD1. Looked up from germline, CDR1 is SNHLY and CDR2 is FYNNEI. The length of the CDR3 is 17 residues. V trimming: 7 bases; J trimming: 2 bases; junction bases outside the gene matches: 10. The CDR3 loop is CASTGQGNSPGANVLTF. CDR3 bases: TGTGCCAGCACTGGACAGGGTAATTCCCCTGGGGCCAACGTCCTGACTTTC.

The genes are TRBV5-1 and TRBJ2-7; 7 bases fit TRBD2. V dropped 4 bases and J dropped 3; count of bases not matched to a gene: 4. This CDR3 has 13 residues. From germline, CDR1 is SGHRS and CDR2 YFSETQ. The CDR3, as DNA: TGCGCCAGCAGCGCGTGGGGGGGCTACGAGCAGTACTTC. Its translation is CASSAWGGYEQYF.

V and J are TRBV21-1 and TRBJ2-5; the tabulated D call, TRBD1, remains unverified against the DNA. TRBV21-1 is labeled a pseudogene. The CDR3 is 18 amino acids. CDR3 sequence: CASSKESQGRGLGETQYF. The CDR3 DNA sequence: TGTGCCAGCAGCAAAGAAAGCCAGGGCAGGGGGCTTGGGGAGACCCAGTACTTC.

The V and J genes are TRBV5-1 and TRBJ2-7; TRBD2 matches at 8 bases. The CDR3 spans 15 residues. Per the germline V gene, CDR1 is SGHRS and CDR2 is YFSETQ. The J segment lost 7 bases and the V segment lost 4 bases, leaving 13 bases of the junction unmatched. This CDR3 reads CASSSSGETYNEQYF. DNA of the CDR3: TGCGCCAGCAGCAGTAGCGGGGAAACCTACAATGAGCAGTACTTC.

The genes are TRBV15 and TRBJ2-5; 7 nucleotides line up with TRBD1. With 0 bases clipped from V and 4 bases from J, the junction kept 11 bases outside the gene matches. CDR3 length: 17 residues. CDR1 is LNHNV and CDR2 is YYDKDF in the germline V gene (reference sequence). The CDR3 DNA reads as TGTGCCACCAGCAGAGAGAGAACAGGGGATCTCTCAGAGACCCAGTACTTC. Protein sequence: CATSRERTGDLSETQYF.

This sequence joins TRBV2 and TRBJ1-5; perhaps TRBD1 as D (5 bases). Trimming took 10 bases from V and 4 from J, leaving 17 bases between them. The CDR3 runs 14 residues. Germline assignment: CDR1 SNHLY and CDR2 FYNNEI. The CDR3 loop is CAKQGAGSNQPQHF. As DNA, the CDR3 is TGTGCCAAACAAGGTGCAGGGTCTAATCAGCCCCAGCATTTT.

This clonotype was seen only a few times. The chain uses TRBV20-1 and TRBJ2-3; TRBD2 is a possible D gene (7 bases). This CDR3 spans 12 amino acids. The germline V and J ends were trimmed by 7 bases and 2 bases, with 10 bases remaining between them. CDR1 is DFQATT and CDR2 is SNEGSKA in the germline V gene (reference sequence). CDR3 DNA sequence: TGCAGTGTTGGGGGGGCCACAGATACGCAGTATTTT. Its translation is CSVGGATDTQYF.

The CDR3 sequence is CATSYTGELFF. The CDR3 DNA sequence: TGTGCCACCTCGTACACCGGGGAGCTGTTTTTT. The chain couples TRBV28 to TRBJ2-2, with D unresolved. The V end lost 10 bases, the J end lost 3 bases, and 6 bases lay between the germline ends. CDR1 is MDHEN, CDR2 SYDVKM, per germline. This CDR3 is 11 amino acids long.

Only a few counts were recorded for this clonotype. CDR3 bases: TGTGCCAGCAGTCCCCGGGACAGGGACAATGAGCAGTTCTTC. Translation: CASSPRDRDNEQFF. The J gene is TRBJ2-1, the V gene TRBV12-3 or TRBV12-4; 9 bases align to TRBD1. V dropped 5 bases and J dropped 5; count of bases not matched to a gene: 4. This CDR3 is built from 14 residues.

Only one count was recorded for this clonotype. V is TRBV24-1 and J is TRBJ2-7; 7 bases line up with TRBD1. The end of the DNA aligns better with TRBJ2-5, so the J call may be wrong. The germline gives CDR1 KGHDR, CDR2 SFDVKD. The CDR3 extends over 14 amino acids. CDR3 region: CATSESGGRETQYF. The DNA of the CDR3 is TGTGCCACCAGTGAATCAGGGGGTCGGGAGACCCAGTACTTC.

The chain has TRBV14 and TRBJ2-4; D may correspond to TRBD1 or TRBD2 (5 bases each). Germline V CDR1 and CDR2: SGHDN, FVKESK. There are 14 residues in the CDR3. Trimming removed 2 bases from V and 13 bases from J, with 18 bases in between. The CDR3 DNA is TGTGCCAGCAGCCAAAAGGGACGGCGGTGGGGGCAGTACTTC. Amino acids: CASSQKGRRWGQYF.

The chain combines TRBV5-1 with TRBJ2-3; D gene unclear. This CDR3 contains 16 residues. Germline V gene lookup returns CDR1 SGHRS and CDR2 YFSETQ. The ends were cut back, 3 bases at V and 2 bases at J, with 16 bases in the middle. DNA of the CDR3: TGCGCCAGCAGCTCACCCAATTCAGGTTTCACAGATACGCAGTATTTT. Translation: CASSSPNSGFTDTQYF.

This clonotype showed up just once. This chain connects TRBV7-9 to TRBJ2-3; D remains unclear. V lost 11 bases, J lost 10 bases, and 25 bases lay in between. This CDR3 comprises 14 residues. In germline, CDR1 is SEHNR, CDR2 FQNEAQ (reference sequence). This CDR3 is CAAPARTLFEPQYF. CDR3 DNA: TGTGCCGCCCCGGCCCGGACCCTCTTTGAGCCGCAGTATTTT.